This T cell receptor beta chain derives from a study of blood T cell repertoires in COVID-19. As for the study in general: PBMCs, B-cell-depleted T cells, or T cells provided the cDNA or gDNA that made up the material.

Unmatched junction bases numbered 13, after V lost 2 bases and J lost 2 bases. Germline CDR1 and CDR2: LGHNA and YSLEER. CDR3 length: 19 residues. The table came from immunoSEQ multiplex PCR; TCRdb's copy has only in-frame clones and leaves some out. The repertoire holds around 200,000 clones, roughly nine tenths seen once, with about a fifth in the top ten. This TCR was recovered from a man between 70 and 80 years old with active or convalescent COVID-19. The chain combines TRBV4-3 with TRBJ1-5, with TRBD1 identical over 9 bases. Source material: peripheral blood. The CDR3 protein is CASSQNWGYRGHRNQPQHF. CDR3 in DNA: TGCGCCAGCAGCCAAAACTGGGGCTACAGGGGGCATCGCAATCAGCCCCAGCATTTT.